The 8 T cell receptor beta chains below come from one sample, sequenced in a study of metastatic and nonmetastatic thyroid tumors. TCRdb recomputed clones from the PCR reads via MiXCR. The sample carries roughly 15,000 clones, 24% recorded once. No patient had received any treatment before thyroid surgery. Sequenced sample: tumor tissue. These receptors all stem from a female donor with papillary thyroid cancer or a benign thyroid nodule (not recorded which). Some clones in this sample may be carry-over from other donors' samples.

The chain joins TRBV10-3 to TRBJ1-2; maybe TRBD1 (5 bases). Trimming took off 2 bases at V and 4 bases at J, with 11 bases between the two ends. The CDR3 sequence is 14 residues long. Germline-derived CDR1 and CDR2 are ENHRY and SYGVKD. The CDR3 DNA follows: TGTGCCATCAGTGAGGACCCAGGGACCTATGGCTACACCTTC. This encodes CAISEDPGTYGYTF.

This clone was recorded at least ten times. This sample also contains other DNA sequences that code for the same CDR3. The chain uses TRBV5-8 and TRBJ2-5; D perhaps matches TRBD2 (6 bases). This CDR3 has 15 residues. Germline V CDR1 and CDR2: SGHTS, YDEGEE. V dropped 2 bases and J dropped 4 bases, with 15 bases sitting between them. In nucleotides, the CDR3 is TGTGCCAGCAGCTTAGCCCGGGTTAGCGGAGAGACCCAGTACTTC. Translating gives CASSLARVSGETQYF.

By share, this clone ranks as medium-sized. The V and J genes are TRBV3-1 and TRBJ1-2; 7 nucleotides match TRBD1. The CDR3 loop spans 12 amino acids. V trimming: 3 bases; J trimming: 8 bases; junction bases outside the gene matches: 3. Per the germline V gene, CDR1 is LGHDT and CDR2 is YNNKEL (reference sequence). DNA for the CDR3: TGTGCCAGCAGCCAGGGGACAGCGGGCTACACCTTC. It translates to CASSQGTAGYTF.

The chain joins TRBV5-1 to TRBJ1-2; TRBD1 matches at 8 bases. Trimming cost V 4 bases and J 6 bases; bases outside gene matches: 5. The CDR3 has 13 residues. Germline CDR1 is SGHRS and CDR2 is YFSETQ. The CDR3 here is CASSPGQGDGYTF. CDR3 DNA: TGCGCCAGCAGCCCCGGACAGGGTGATGGCTACACCTTC.

Within the sample, this clone is medium-sized. The chain joins TRBV28 to TRBJ1-1; 7 bases are shared with TRBD1. CDR1 and CDR2 from the germline V gene are MDHEN and SYDVKM. V lost 2 bases, J lost 7 bases, and 13 bases stayed unmatched. This CDR3 is built from 16 residues. CDR3 protein: CASSLIGTVYGGEAFF. In DNA form, the CDR3 reads TGTGCCAGCAGTTTAATAGGGACAGTTTATGGGGGTGAAGCTTTCTTT.

This chain connects TRBV11-1 to TRBJ2-7; 8 positions match TRBD1. Germline assignment: CDR1 SGHAT and CDR2 FQDESV (reference sequence). J gave up 2 bases and V 6 bases, and 6 bases lay outside the gene matches. The CDR3 contains 14 residues. CDR3 protein: CASRESQGAYEQYF. The CDR3 DNA reads TGTGCCAGCAGGGAATCACAGGGGGCCTACGAGCAGTACTTC.

This clone was detected a few times. J is TRBJ2-7 and V is TRBV28, with TRBD1 identical over 9 bases. The germline V gene encodes CDR1 MDHEN and CDR2 SYDVKM. This CDR3 comprises 16 residues. Trimming removed 5 bases from V and 6 bases from J; junction bases left unmatched: 14. CDR3 amino acids: CASSTLRGQGLVEQYF. In nucleotides, the CDR3 is TGTGCCAGCAGTACCCTGAGGGGACAGGGCCTCGTCGAGCAGTACTTC.

The chain joins TRBV9 to TRBJ2-2; D possibly corresponds to TRBD2 (5 bases). CDR3 length: 15 amino acids. Germline V CDR1 and CDR2: SGDLS, YYNGEE. Trimming removed 0 bases at V and 5 bases at J, with 11 bases between. CDR3 sequence: CASSVVFGETGELFF. CDR3 in DNA: TGTGCCAGCAGCGTAGTATTCGGGGAAACCGGGGAGCTGTTTTTT.